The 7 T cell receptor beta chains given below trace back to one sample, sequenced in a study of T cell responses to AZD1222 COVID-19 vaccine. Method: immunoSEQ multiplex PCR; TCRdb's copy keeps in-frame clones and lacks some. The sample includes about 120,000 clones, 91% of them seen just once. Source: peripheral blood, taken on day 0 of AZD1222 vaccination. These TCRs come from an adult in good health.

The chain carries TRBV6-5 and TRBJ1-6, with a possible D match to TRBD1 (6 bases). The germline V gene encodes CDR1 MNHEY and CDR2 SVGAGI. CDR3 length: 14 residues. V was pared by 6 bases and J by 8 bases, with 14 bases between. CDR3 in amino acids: CASRSGQGYSPLHF. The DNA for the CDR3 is TGTGCCAGCAGATCGGGGCAGGGGTATTCACCCCTCCACTTT.

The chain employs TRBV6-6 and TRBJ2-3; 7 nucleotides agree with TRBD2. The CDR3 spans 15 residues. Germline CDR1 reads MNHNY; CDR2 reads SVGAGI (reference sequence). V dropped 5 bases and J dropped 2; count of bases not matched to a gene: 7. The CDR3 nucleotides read TGTGCCAGCAGTCCCCAGGCGGGGGACACAGATACGCAGTATTTT. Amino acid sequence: CASSPQAGDTDTQYF.

The CDR3 is CASTQENNYGYTF. For the CDR3, the DNA is TGTGCCAGCACCCAGGAAAATAACTATGGCTACACCTTC. The chain is built from TRBV28 and TRBJ1-2; D uncertain. This CDR3 spans 13 amino acids. The germline V and J ends were trimmed by 7 bases and 1 base, with 10 bases remaining between them. The V gene's germline CDR1 is MDHEN and CDR2 SYDVKM.

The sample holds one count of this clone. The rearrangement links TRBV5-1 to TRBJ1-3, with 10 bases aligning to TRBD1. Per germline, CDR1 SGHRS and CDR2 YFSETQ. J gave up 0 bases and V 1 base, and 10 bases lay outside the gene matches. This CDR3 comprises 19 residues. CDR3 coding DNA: TGCGCCAGCAGCTTGTCCGGGACAGGGGCCCTAAGCTCTGGAAACACCATATATTTT. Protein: CASSLSGTGALSSGNTIYF.

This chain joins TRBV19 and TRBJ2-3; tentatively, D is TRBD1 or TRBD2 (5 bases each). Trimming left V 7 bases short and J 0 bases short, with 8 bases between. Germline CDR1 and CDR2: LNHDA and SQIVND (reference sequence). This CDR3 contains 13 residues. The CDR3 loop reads CASNRGSTDTQYF. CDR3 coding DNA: TGTGCCAGTAATCGGGGCAGCACAGATACGCAGTATTTT.

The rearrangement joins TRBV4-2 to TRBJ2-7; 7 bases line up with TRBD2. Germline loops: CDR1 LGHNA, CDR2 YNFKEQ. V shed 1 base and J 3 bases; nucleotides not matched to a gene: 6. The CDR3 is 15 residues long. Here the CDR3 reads CASSQVLGEGYEQYF. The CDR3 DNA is TGTGCCAGCAGCCAAGTTTTGGGGGAGGGCTACGAGCAGTACTTC.

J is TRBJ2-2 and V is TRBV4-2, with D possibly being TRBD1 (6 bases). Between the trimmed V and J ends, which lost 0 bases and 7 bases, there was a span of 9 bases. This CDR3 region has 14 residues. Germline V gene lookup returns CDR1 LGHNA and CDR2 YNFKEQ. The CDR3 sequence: CASSQDSRGGELFF. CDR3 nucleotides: TGTGCCAGCAGCCAAGATAGCAGGGGCGGGGAGCTGTTTTTT.